Each of the 25 T cell receptor beta chains below was sequenced from the same sample in a study of blood T cell repertoires in COVID-19. Profiling relied on immunoSEQ multiplex PCR, and the TCRdb table lists in-frame clones only, not all of them. The data show under 300,000 clones, about 85% seen once. The sequenced sample consisted of PBMCs or T cells enriched from blood (not recorded which). These receptors came from a woman aged 50 to 65 who had recovered from COVID-19.

The chain is built from TRBV15 and TRBJ2-1, with D possibly TRBD2 on 5 matching bases. This CDR3 spans 14 amino acids. Germline-derived CDR1 and CDR2 are LNHNV and YYDKDF (reference sequence). V was cut by 7 bases and J by 5 bases, with 15 bases left in between. The CDR3 bases are TGTGCCACCACTTCGAGGGCCTCTGACAATGAGCAGTTCTTC. It is translated as CATTSRASDNEQFF.

The V call is TRBV14, the J call TRBJ2-3, with TRBD2 as a possible D gene (5 bases). There are 16 residues in the CDR3. V lost 4 bases to trimming and J lost 6 bases, with 20 bases between them. CDR1 is SGHDN and CDR2 is FVKESK in the germline V gene. The CDR3 region has the DNA TGTGCCAGCAGCCCACATGGCGGGCGTATGACCGATACGCAGTATTTT. Residues: CASSPHGGRMTDTQYF.

The rearrangement joins TRBV29-1 to TRBJ2-3; tentatively, D is TRBD1 (6 bases). The V and J ends lost 1 base and 4 bases respectively, with 6 bases between them. Looked up from germline, CDR1 is SQVTM and CDR2 is ANQGSEA. The CDR3 spans 12 residues. The CDR3 nucleotides are TGCAGCGTTGAAGCAGGGGCAGATACGCAGTATTTT. Translating gives CSVEAGADTQYF.

V is TRBV29-1 and J is TRBJ1-1; no clear D gene. The ends were cut back, 4 bases at V and 3 bases at J, with 12 bases in the middle. CDR1 SQVTM and CDR2 ANQGSEA come from the germline V gene. This CDR3 region has 13 residues. This CDR3 reads CSVVAGWDTEAFF. CDR3 nucleotides: TGCAGCGTTGTGGCAGGTTGGGACACTGAAGCTTTCTTT.

This sequence joins TRBV7-3 and TRBJ1-1; TRBD1 aligns across 10 bases. V shed 5 bases, J shed 6 bases, and the junction held 9 bases outside the gene matches. The CDR3 is 15 residues long. From germline, CDR1 is SGHTA and CDR2 FQGTGA. CDR3 DNA: TGTGCCAGCAGCCCCGGGACAGGGGTGTCCCCTGAAGCTTTCTTT. Translated: CASSPGTGVSPEAFF.

CDR3 nucleotide sequence: TGTGCCAGCAGCCAAGCAGGGTTGCCCCAGCATTTT. Its protein is CASSQAGLPQHF. The chain uses TRBV3-1 (or the pseudogene TRBV3-2) and TRBJ1-5; D is perhaps TRBD1 (5 bases). The CDR3 consists of 12 residues. V gave up 1 base and J gave up 9 bases, with 7 bases separating them. Germline loops: CDR1 LGHDT, CDR2 YNNKEL (reference sequence).

This chain uses TRBV7-2 with TRBJ1-1; the match to TRBD1 covers 7 bases. CDR1 SGHTA and CDR2 FQGNSA come from the germline V gene. V shed 1 base and J 5 bases; nucleotides not matched to a gene: 4. The CDR3 is made up of 14 amino acids. CDR3 coding DNA: TGTGCCAGCAGCTTAGAACCAGGGGGGACTGAAGCTTTCTTT. As protein: CASSLEPGGTEAFF.

V gene TRBV7-9 combines with J gene TRBJ2-1; TRBD2 agrees at 12 bases. The CDR3 is 18 residues long. After removal of 5 bases from V and 7 bases from J, the junction contained 15 bases not matched to a gene. CDR1 is SEHNR, CDR2 FQNEAQ, per germline (reference sequence). The CDR3 DNA sequence: TGTGCCAGCAGCCTGAAACTCCGGACTAGCGGGGTGAGGAATGAGCAGTTCTTC. It yields the protein CASSLKLRTSGVRNEQFF.

The chain uses TRBV11-2 and TRBJ1-2; no firm D call. V was shortened by 5 bases and J by 1 base, with 17 bases between the two germline ends. Germline CDR1 is SGHAT and CDR2 is FQNNGV. This CDR3 spans 16 amino acids. CDR3 sequence (DNA): TGTGCCAGCAGCACTCGCCTTCGGGGTCTTAACTATGGCTACACCTTC. Translating it yields CASSTRLRGLNYGYTF.

This clone was observed a single time. The J gene is TRBJ2-3, the V gene TRBV7-2, with D maybe TRBD2 (5 bases). Germline-derived CDR1 and CDR2 are SGHTA and FQGNSA. Between the trimmed V and J ends, which lost 2 bases and 0 bases, there was a span of 9 bases. This CDR3 region has 15 residues. CDR3 protein: CASSLTRGSTDTQYF. The DNA for the CDR3 is TGTGCCAGCAGCTTAACCCGAGGGAGCACAGATACGCAGTATTTT.

The chain carries TRBV5-1 and TRBJ1-1; TRBD1 matches 9 bases. After removal of 4 bases from V and 7 bases from J, the junction contained 11 bases not matched to a gene. The germline V gene encodes CDR1 SGHRS and CDR2 YFSETQ. The CDR3 extends over 15 amino acids. CDR3: CASSPGGTGYYEAFF. The CDR3 DNA reads as TGCGCCAGCAGCCCCGGGGGGACAGGGTACTATGAAGCTTTCTTT.

This chain links TRBV7-2 with TRBJ1-4; 7 nucleotides align to TRBD1. The ends lost 2 bases at V and 7 bases at J; junction bases unmatched: 7. The germline CDR1 and CDR2 sequences are SGHTA and FQGNSA. CDR3 length equals 15 residues. CDR3 nucleotide sequence: TGTGCCAGCAGCTTAAGGGCAGGGGGTGTTGAAAAACTGTTTTTT. It codes for CASSLRAGGVEKLFF.

Concerning this clone itself: Other DNA sequences from this sample encode an identical CDR3 as well. The rearrangement joins TRBV28 to TRBJ1-6; no clear D. Germline V gives CDR1 MDHEN, CDR2 SYDVKM. There are 15 residues in the CDR3. V was clipped by 3 bases and J by 1 base, with 7 bases between them. The CDR3 DNA follows: TGTGCCAGCAGTTTCCGGGGTTCCTATAATTCACCCCTCCACTTT. Its translation is CASSFRGSYNSPLHF.

The chain employs TRBV19 and TRBJ1-1; TRBD1 matches at 9 bases. CDR3 length equals 15 residues. CDR1 is LNHDA, CDR2 SQIVND, per germline (reference sequence). Trimming took 0 bases from V and 6 from J; bases not matched to a gene: 5. The CDR3 loop reads CASSIDNRGRAEAFF. CDR3 nucleotides: TGTGCCAGTAGTATAGATAACAGGGGGCGTGCTGAAGCTTTCTTT. Together with reference TRBV19 and TRBJ1-1, the CDR3 gives the full variable domain: DGGITQSPKYLFRKEGQNVTLSCEQNLNHDAMYWYRQDPGQGLRLIYYSQIVNDFQKGDIAEGYSVSREKKESFPLTVTSAQKNPTAFYLCASSIDNRGRAEAFFGQGTRLTVV.

The chain links TRBV5-1 to TRBJ1-6; D is undetermined. The CDR3 runs 14 residues. Trimming cost V 0 bases and J 7 bases, with 8 bases left between them. Germline V lookup: CDR1 SGHRS, CDR2 YFSETQ. The CDR3 nucleotides read TGCGCCAGCAGCTTGGCTCGGGTAAATTCACCCCTCCACTTT. The encoded protein is CASSLARVNSPLHF.

The chain carries TRBV3-1 (or the pseudogene TRBV3-2) and TRBJ2-3, with D unclear. This CDR3 contains 12 residues. The V gene lost 4 bases and the J gene lost 1 base, with 3 bases spanning the gap. Germline V lookup: CDR1 LGHDT, CDR2 YNNKEL (reference sequence). Here the CDR3 reads CASSRGTDTQYF. In DNA, the CDR3 is TGTGCCAGCAGCCGCGGCACAGATACGCAGTATTTT.

V usage is TRBV2 and J usage is TRBJ2-5; 8 bases agree with TRBD2. The V and J ends lost 6 bases and 4 bases, in that order; junction bases with no gene match: 13. The CDR3 loop spans 16 amino acids. Germline CDR1 reads SNHLY; CDR2 reads FYNNEI. CDR3 sequence (DNA): TGTGCCAGCAGCCACCCGAGGAGCGGGAGTAGAGAGACCCAGTACTTC. Its translation is CASSHPRSGSRETQYF.

J is TRBJ2-1 and V is TRBV7-2, with 9 bases lining up with TRBD2. Germline trimming cut 1 base from V and 4 bases from J; bases unmatched to any gene: 5. Per the germline V gene, CDR1 is SGHTA and CDR2 is FQGNSA. This CDR3 is 16 amino acids long. The CDR3 here is CASSLVAGVGYNEQFF. The CDR3, as DNA: TGTGCCAGCAGCTTAGTAGCGGGAGTTGGTTACAATGAGCAGTTCTTC.

The chain carries TRBV5-4 and TRBJ1-3; 8 nucleotides align to TRBD1. This CDR3 region has 17 residues. Looked up from germline, CDR1 is SGHNT and CDR2 is YYREEE (reference sequence). Trimming at V came to 2 bases and at J to 0 bases, leaving 7 bases not matched to a gene. In DNA form, the CDR3 reads TGTGCCAGCAGCTTCGGACAGGGAAGAACCTCTGGAAACACCATATATTTT. This codes for CASSFGQGRTSGNTIYF.

The chain carries TRBV18 and TRBJ1-4, with no clear D. Germline V CDR1 and CDR2: KGHSH, LQKENI. The CDR3 spans 14 residues. Trimming took 6 bases from V and 0 from J, leaving 8 bases between them. CDR3 sequence (DNA): TGTGCCAGCTCGTCACAGTCAACTAATGAAAAACTGTTTTTT. Translating it yields CASSSQSTNEKLFF.

The V gene is TRBV7-2, the J gene TRBJ2-7; the D gene is possibly TRBD1 (5 bases). The germline V and J ends were trimmed by 5 bases and 0 bases, with 17 bases remaining between them. The germline V gene encodes CDR1 SGHTA and CDR2 FQGNSA. The CDR3 is made up of 16 amino acids. The CDR3 loop is CASSLTPGQGSYEQYF. CDR3 DNA: TGTGCCAGCAGCCTAACCCCCGGGCAGGGCTCCTACGAGCAGTACTTC.

The rearrangement links TRBV28 to TRBJ2-7; 11 bases are shared with TRBD1. Unmatched junction bases numbered 3, after V lost 5 bases and J lost 6 bases. CDR3 size: 13 residues. Per germline, CDR1 MDHEN and CDR2 SYDVKM. The CDR3 nucleotides read TGTGCCAGCAGTCCGGACAGGGGGCGCGAGCAGTACTTC. This translates into CASSPDRGREQYF.

Concerning this clone: One junction end does not reproduce the germline sequence, and a read error may be involved. The rearrangement links TRBV2 to TRBJ2-3; 14 nucleotides align to TRBD2. The CDR3 loop spans 15 amino acids. Germline values: CDR1 SNHLY, CDR2 FYNNEI. The CDR3 DNA is TGTGCCAGCAGGGGGACTAGCGGGAGCATAGATACGCAGTATTTT. Its protein is CASRGTSGSIDTQYF.

The chain uses TRBV7-2 and TRBJ2-7; weak D call: TRBD1 (6 bases). The CDR3 totals 12 residues. The germline gives CDR1 SGHTA, CDR2 FQGNSA. V lost 5 bases to trimming and J lost 3 bases, with 8 bases between them. The CDR3 here is CASSRQDYEQYF. The CDR3 DNA reads as TGTGCCAGCAGCCGACAGGACTACGAGCAGTACTTC. Full variable domain (remainder filled in from reference TRBV7-2 and TRBJ2-7): GAGVSQSPSNKVTEKGKDVELRCDPISGHTALYWYRQSLGQGLEFLIYFQGNSAPDKSGLPSDRFSAERTGGSVSTLTIQRTQQEDSAVYLCASSRQDYEQYFGPGTRLTVT.

This clone occurred many times. The J gene is TRBJ1-6, the V gene TRBV6-5; maybe TRBD1 (5 bases). Germline CDR1 MNHEY, CDR2 SVGAGI. The ends were cut back, 0 bases at V and 12 bases at J, with 9 bases in the middle. There are 13 residues in the CDR3. The CDR3 here is CASSYSRGRPLHF. In DNA, the CDR3 is TGTGCCAGCAGTTACTCTCGGGGGAGACCCCTCCACTTT.